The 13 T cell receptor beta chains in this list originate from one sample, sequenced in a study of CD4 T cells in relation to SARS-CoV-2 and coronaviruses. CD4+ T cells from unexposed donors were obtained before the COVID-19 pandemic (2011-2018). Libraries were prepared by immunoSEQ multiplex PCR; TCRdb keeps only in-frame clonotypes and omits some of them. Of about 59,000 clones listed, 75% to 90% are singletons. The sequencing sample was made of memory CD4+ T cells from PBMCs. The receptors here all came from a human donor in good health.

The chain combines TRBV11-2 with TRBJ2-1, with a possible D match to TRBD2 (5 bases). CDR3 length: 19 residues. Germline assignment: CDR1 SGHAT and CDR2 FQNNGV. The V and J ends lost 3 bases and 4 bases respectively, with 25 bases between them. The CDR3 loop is CASSLEPGVVWSVYNEQFF. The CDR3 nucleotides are TGTGCCAGCAGCTTGGAACCCGGGGTCGTTTGGTCAGTTTACAATGAGCAGTTCTTC.

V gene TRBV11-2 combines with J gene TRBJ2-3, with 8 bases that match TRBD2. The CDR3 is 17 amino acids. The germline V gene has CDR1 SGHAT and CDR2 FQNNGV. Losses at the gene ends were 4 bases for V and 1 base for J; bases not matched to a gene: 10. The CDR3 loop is CASSSWLGAGGTDTQYF. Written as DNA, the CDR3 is TGTGCCAGCAGCTCCTGGCTAGGAGCGGGGGGCACAGATACGCAGTATTTT.

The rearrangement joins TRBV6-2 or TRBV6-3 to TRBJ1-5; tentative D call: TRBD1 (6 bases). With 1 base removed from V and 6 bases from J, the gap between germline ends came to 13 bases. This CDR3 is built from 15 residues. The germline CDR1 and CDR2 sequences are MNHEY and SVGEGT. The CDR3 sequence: CASSYLGGLSQPQHF. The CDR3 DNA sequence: TGTGCCAGCAGTTACTTGGGGGGGCTCTCTCAGCCCCAGCATTTT.

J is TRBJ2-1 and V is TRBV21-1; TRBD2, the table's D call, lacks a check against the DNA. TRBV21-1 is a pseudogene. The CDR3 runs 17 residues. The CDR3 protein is CASSKAKREGSYNEQFF. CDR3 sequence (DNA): TGTGCCAGCAGCAAAGCGAAGCGGGAGGGCTCCTACAATGAGCAGTTCTTC.

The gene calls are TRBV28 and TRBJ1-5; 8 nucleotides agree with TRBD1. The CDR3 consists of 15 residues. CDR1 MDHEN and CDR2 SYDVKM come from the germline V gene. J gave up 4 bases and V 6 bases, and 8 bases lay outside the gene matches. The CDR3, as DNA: TGTGCCAGCAGGGCCTCGGGACAGGAAAATCAGCCCCAGCATTTT. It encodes CASRASGQENQPQHF.

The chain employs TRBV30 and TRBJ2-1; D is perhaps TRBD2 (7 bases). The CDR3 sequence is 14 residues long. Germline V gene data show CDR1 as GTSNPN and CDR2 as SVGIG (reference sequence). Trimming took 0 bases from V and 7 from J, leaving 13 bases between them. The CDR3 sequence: CAWSVGGGRNEQFF. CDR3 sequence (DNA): TGTGCCTGGAGTGTAGGGGGAGGGCGAAATGAGCAGTTCTTC.

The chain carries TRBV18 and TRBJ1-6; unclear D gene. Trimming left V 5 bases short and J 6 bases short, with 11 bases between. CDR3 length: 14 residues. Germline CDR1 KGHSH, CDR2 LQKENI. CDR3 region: CASSADGSNSPLHF. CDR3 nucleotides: TGTGCCAGCTCAGCTGACGGGTCTAATTCACCCCTCCACTTT.

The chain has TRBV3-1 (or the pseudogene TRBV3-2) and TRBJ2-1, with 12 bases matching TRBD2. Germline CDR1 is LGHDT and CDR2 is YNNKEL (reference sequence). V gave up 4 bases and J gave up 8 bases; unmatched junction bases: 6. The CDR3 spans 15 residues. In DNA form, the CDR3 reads TGTGCCAGCAGCCTGTCTAGCGGGAGGGGGGATGAGCAGTTCTTC. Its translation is CASSLSSGRGDEQFF.

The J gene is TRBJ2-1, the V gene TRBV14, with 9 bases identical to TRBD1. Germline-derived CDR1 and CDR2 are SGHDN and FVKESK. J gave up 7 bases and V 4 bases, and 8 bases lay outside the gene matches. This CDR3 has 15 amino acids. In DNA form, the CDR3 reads TGTGCCAGCAGCCTCACAGGGGGCAGCAGTAATGAGCAGTTCTTC. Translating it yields CASSLTGGSSNEQFF. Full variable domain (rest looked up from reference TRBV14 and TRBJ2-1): EAGVTQFPSHSVIEKGQTVTLRCDPISGHDNLYWYRRVMGKEIKFLLHFVKESKQDESGMPNNRFLAERTGGTYSTLKVQPAELEDSGVYFCASSLTGGSSNEQFFGPGTRLTVL.

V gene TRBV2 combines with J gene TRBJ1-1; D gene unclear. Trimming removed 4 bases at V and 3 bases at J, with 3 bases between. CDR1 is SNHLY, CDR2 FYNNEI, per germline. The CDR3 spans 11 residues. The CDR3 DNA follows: TGTGCCAGCAGTGGGGACACTGAAGCTTTCTTT. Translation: CASSGDTEAFF. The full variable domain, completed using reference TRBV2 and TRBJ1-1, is EPEVTQTPSHQVTQMGQEVILRCVPISNHLYFYWYRQILGQKVEFLVSFYNNEISEKSEIFDDQFSVERPDGSNFTLKIRSTKLEDSAMYFCASSGDTEAFFGQGTRLTVV.

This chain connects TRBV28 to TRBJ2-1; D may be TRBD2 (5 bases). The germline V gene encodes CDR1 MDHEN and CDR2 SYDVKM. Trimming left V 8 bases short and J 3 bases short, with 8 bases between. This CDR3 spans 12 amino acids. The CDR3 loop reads CASGAGYNEQFF. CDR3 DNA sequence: TGTGCCAGCGGCGCGGGCTACAATGAGCAGTTCTTC. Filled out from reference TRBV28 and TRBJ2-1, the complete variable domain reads DVKVTQSSRYLVKRTGEKVFLECVQDMDHENMFWYRQDPGLGLRLIYFSYDVKMKEKGDIPEGYSVSREKKERFSLILESASTNQTSMYLCASGAGYNEQFFGPGTRLTVL.

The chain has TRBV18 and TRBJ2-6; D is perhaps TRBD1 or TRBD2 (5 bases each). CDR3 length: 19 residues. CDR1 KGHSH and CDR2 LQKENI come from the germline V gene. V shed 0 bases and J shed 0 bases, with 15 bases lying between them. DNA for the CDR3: TGTGCCAGCTCACCACCGGCCGGCAGGGCGGGCTCTGGGGCCAACGTCCTGACTTTC. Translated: CASSPPAGRAGSGANVLTF.

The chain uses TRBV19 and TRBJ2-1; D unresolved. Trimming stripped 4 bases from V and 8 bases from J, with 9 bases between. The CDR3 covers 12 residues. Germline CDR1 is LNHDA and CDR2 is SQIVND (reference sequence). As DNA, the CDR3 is TGTGCCAGTAGTAGTGGTAACGATGAGCAGTTCTTC. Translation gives CASSSGNDEQFF.